The clone carrying this T cell receptor (beta chain) has at least ten counts. The data stem from a study of T cells after yellow fever vaccination. Template switching with 5'RACE generated the TCR cDNA and added a universal primer site and UMIs. Each CDR3 protein gets one entry after TCRdb re-called the 5' RACE reads with MiXCR. The profile shows around 72,000 distinct CDR3 sequences, around 7.7% of them singletons. With 5 bases clipped from V and 2 bases from J, the junction kept 2 bases outside the gene matches. The length of the CDR3 is 14 residues. Germline CDR1 reads MNHEY; CDR2 reads SMNVEV (reference sequence).

The sample here was CD8+ T cells sorted from PBMCs, taken 10 to 11 days after the first yellow fever vaccination. V usage is TRBV27 and J usage is TRBJ2-7; 11 bases agree with TRBD1. This receptor was taken from a man aged 18 to 29 who received the YFV17D yellow fever vaccine. CDR3 DNA: TGTGCCAGCAGTCCGGGACAGGGGGCCTACGAGCAGTACGTC. Translation gives CASSPGQGAYEQYV.